The 2 T cell receptor beta chains given below trace back to one sample, sequenced in a study of CD8 T cells in Susac syndrome. About 0.45 to 1 ug RNA was reverse transcribed with random hexamers. Each CDR3 protein is one row after TCRdb ran MiXCR on the immunoSEQ multiplex PCR reads. This sample has 78,000 or so distinct CDR3 sequences, with approximately 95% found just once. Source material: CD8+ T cells from PBMCs. The source of these receptors is a human donor with multiple sclerosis.

The gene calls are TRBV19 and TRBJ2-5; the D gene is possibly TRBD2 (7 bases). Germline V gene sequence: CDR1 LNHDA, CDR2 SQIVND (reference sequence). The CDR3 is made up of 14 amino acids. Trimming took 8 bases from V and 3 from J, leaving 16 bases between them. In nucleotides, the CDR3 is TGTGCCAGTGCCATGGGGGGGGGCGAAGAGACCCAGTACTTC. Protein sequence: CASAMGGGEETQYF.

The chain recombines TRBV7-6 with TRBJ2-7; 7 bases line up with TRBD2. This CDR3 contains 14 residues. J lost 2 bases, V lost 5 bases, and 6 bases had no gene match. From germline, CDR1 is SGHVS and CDR2 FNYEAQ. The CDR3 DNA follows: TGTGCCAGCAGCGGGGGGGACGGACCCTACGAGCAGTACTTC. Residues: CASSGGDGPYEQYF.